The 14 T cell receptor beta chains below come from one sample, sequenced in a study of blood T cell repertoires in COVID-19. Some clones are missing from TCRdb's copy, which holds only in-frame ones; the method was immunoSEQ multiplex PCR. The sample consists of about 390,000 clones, around nine tenths of them appearing once. What was sequenced was PBMCs or T cells enriched from blood (not recorded which). Every receptor here comes from a woman aged 45-65 years who had recovered from COVID-19.

The chain recombines TRBV27 with TRBJ2-7, with 7 bases aligning to TRBD1. Germline lookup yields CDR1 MNHEY and CDR2 SMNVEV (reference sequence). The ends lost 5 bases at V and 9 bases at J; junction bases unmatched: 7. This CDR3 region has 12 residues. The CDR3 spells CASSTTGSAQYF. The DNA for the CDR3 is TGTGCCAGCAGTACGACAGGGTCCGCGCAGTACTTC.

The CDR3 nucleotides are TGTGCCAGCAGCTTAGATAGGGGCAATCATCAGCCCCAGCATTTT. It codes for CASSLDRGNHQPQHF. V and J are TRBV7-2 and TRBJ1-5, with D possibly matching TRBD1 (5 bases). With 1 base removed from V and 5 bases from J, the gap between germline ends came to 12 bases. CDR3 size: 15 residues. Germline CDR1 SGHTA, CDR2 FQGNSA.

This chain connects TRBV7-9 to TRBJ1-4; D is unresolved. V was pared by 1 base and J by 4 bases, with 10 bases between. The CDR3 length is 15 residues. Germline loops: CDR1 SEHNR, CDR2 FQNEAQ (reference sequence). Written as DNA, the CDR3 is TGTGCCAGCAGCTTAGGATGGGCCAATAATGAAAAACTGTTTTTT. This translates into CASSLGWANNEKLFF. Based on the CDR3 plus reference TRBV7-9 and TRBJ1-4, the full variable domain is DTGVSQNPRHKITKRGQNVTFRCDPISEHNRLYWYRQTLGQGPEFLTYFQNEAQLEKSRLLSDRFSAERPKGSFSTLEIQRTEQGDSAMYLCASSLGWANNEKLFFGSGTQLSVL.

The chain combines TRBV9 with TRBJ2-7; the D is unclear. Trimming shortened V by 0 bases and J by 5 bases, and 9 bases separated the two germline ends. Germline-derived CDR1 and CDR2 are SGDLS and YYNGEE. The CDR3 has 13 amino acids. The CDR3 nucleotides are TGTGCCAGCAGCGTAGGGGCCAGAGACGAGCAGTACTTC. Encoded protein: CASSVGARDEQYF.

The CDR3 DNA follows: TGTGCCAGTAGTATAGGTAGCGGGGTCGGCTCCTACAATGAGCAGTTCTTC. This gives the protein CASSIGSGVGSYNEQFF. The chain has TRBV19 and TRBJ2-1, with TRBD2 matching over 8 bases. Germline-derived CDR1 and CDR2 are LNHDA and SQIVND (reference sequence). The CDR3 loop spans 17 amino acids. V was clipped by 1 base and J by 0 bases; unmatched bases: 5.

V and J are TRBV7-8 and TRBJ2-1, with D perhaps matching TRBD2 (5 bases). This CDR3 region has 15 residues. V gave up 5 bases and J gave up 4 bases, with 15 bases separating them. Germline V lookup: CDR1 SGHVS, CDR2 FQNEAQ. The CDR3 here is CASSPLSRGYNEQFF. Here the CDR3 DNA reads TGTGCCAGCAGCCCTCTTTCCCGGGGTTACAATGAGCAGTTCTTC.

The chain combines TRBV19 with TRBJ2-7; 9 bases fit TRBD1. J lost 0 bases, V lost 4 bases, and 13 bases had no gene match. CDR3 length equals 18 residues. CDR1 and CDR2 (germline): LNHDA, SQIVND (reference sequence). CDR3 nucleotide sequence: TGTGCCAGTAGTAGAAGGACAGGGGCCACATTGAGCTCCTACGAGCAGTACTTC. Translation gives CASSRRTGATLSSYEQYF.

V gene TRBV7-9 combines with J gene TRBJ1-5; 7 nucleotides line up with TRBD1. The CDR3 runs to 18 residues. Germline V CDR1 and CDR2: SEHNR, FQNEAQ (reference sequence). V shed 3 bases and J 0 bases; nucleotides not matched to a gene: 11. The CDR3 loop reads CASSLEGADPYSNQPQHF. The DNA of the CDR3 is TGTGCCAGCAGCTTGGAGGGGGCAGATCCATATAGCAATCAGCCCCAGCATTTT.

The V gene is TRBV14, the J gene TRBJ1-1, with unresolved D. This CDR3 comprises 12 residues. The germline gives CDR1 SGHDN, CDR2 FVKESK. V was trimmed by 4 bases and J by 11 bases, leaving 14 bases between them. CDR3 coding DNA: TGTGCCAGCAGCCTTACCGGGAAAACGGCTTTCTTT. As protein: CASSLTGKTAFF.

V is TRBV9 and J is TRBJ1-1, with D uncertain. The CDR3 covers 15 residues. V lost 0 bases to trimming and J lost 1 base, with 10 bases between them. CDR1 and CDR2 from the germline V gene are SGDLS and YYNGEE. CDR3 nucleotide sequence: TGTGCCAGCAGCGTAGCCCCCACGGGGAACACTGAAGCTTTCTTT. It encodes CASSVAPTGNTEAFF.

This clone was seen only a few times. The chain carries TRBV3-1 (or the pseudogene TRBV3-2) and TRBJ1-4; no firm D call. CDR3 length: 15 residues. Trimming shortened V by 3 bases and J by 5 bases, and 13 bases separated the two germline ends. Germline V CDR1 and CDR2: LGHDT, YNNKEL (reference sequence). The CDR3 protein is CASSHYVGKNEKLFF. DNA of the CDR3: TGTGCCAGCAGCCATTACGTCGGGAAGAATGAAAAACTGTTTTTT.

This chain joins TRBV19 and TRBJ2-1; 7 nucleotides line up with TRBD1. The V gene's germline CDR1 is LNHDA and CDR2 SQIVND (reference sequence). The CDR3 sequence is 14 residues long. Losses at the gene ends were 8 bases for V and 8 bases for J; bases not matched to a gene: 12. The CDR3 DNA is TGTGCCAGTTCCCGACAGGGACCACATCATGAGCAGTTCTTC. Translating gives CASSRQGPHHEQFF. Variable domain in full (rest from reference TRBV19 and TRBJ2-1): DGGITQSPKYLFRKEGQNVTLSCEQNLNHDAMYWYRQDPGQGLRLIYYSQIVNDFQKGDIAEGYSVSREKKESFPLTVTSAQKNPTAFYLCASSRQGPHHEQFFGPGTRLTVL.

The CDR3 sequence is CASSLVWRGGLSRETQYF. Written as DNA, the CDR3 is TGTGCCAGCAGCTTAGTATGGCGGGGGGGCCTGAGCCGGGAGACCCAGTACTTC. The chain links TRBV7-6 to TRBJ2-5; TRBD2 matches at 9 bases. The germline V gene has CDR1 SGHVS and CDR2 FNYEAQ. The CDR3 has 18 residues. J was trimmed by 5 bases and V by 1 base; bases with no gene match: 14.

The genes are TRBV6-2 or TRBV6-3 and TRBJ2-5; 7 bases fit TRBD1. Germline V gives CDR1 MNHEY, CDR2 SVGEGT. This CDR3 is built from 14 residues. Unmatched junction bases numbered 10, after V lost 5 bases and J lost 7 bases. In nucleotides, the CDR3 is TGTGCCAGCAGTCAAGGGGGCAGCTTAGGGACCCAGTACTTC. Translation: CASSQGGSLGTQYF.